A single sample gave rise to the 20 T cell receptor beta chains below, sequenced in a study of blood T cell repertoires in COVID-19. The table came from immunoSEQ multiplex PCR; TCRdb's copy has only in-frame clones and leaves some out. The profile shows about 250,000 clones, 80% to 90% of them singletons. Source material: PBMCs or T cells enriched from blood (not recorded which). These receptors were obtained from a man aged 35-49 years who had recovered from COVID-19.

The chain links TRBV9 to TRBJ2-7; 8 bases align to TRBD1. The V gene end was trimmed by 4 bases and the J gene end by 7 bases; junction bases not matched to a gene: 13. Germline values: CDR1 SGDLS, CDR2 YYNGEE. The CDR3 covers 15 residues. CDR3 region: CASSQAGGATGEQYF. In DNA form, the CDR3 reads TGTGCCAGCAGCCAGGCAGGGGGCGCGACGGGGGAGCAGTACTTC.

This clone turned up a few times. Here the CDR3 DNA reads TGTGCCAGCAGCCCAAGATGGACTCAATCCCTCCCTTATAGCAATCAGCCCCAGCATTTT. The encoded protein is CASSPRWTQSLPYSNQPQHF. This chain links TRBV3-1 (or the pseudogene TRBV3-2) with TRBJ1-5; D unclear. The CDR3 is 20 amino acids. V was clipped by 4 bases and J by 0 bases, with 25 bases between them. Germline CDR1 LGHDT, CDR2 YNNKEL (reference sequence).

CDR3 coding DNA: TGCGCCAGCAGCCAAGATTGGGTAGGGGGCGAGCAGTACTTC. This translates into CASSQDWVGGEQYF. The chain uses TRBV4-1 and TRBJ2-7, with D tentatively TRBD1 (6 bases). V lost 0 bases and J lost 6, with 12 bases in between. Germline V lookup: CDR1 MGHRA, CDR2 YSYEKL. CDR3 length equals 14 residues.

The rearrangement links TRBV9 to TRBJ2-7; 10 nucleotides agree with TRBD1. CDR3 length: 14 residues. Germline values: CDR1 SGDLS, CDR2 YYNGEE. Trimming at V came to 2 bases and at J to 3 bases, leaving 2 bases not matched to a gene. The CDR3 DNA reads TGTGCCAGCAGCGTCGGGACAGGGGACTACGAGCAGTACTTC. Encoded protein: CASSVGTGDYEQYF.

This clone was recorded a few times. The V call is TRBV5-4, the J call TRBJ1-2; possibly TRBD1 for D (6 bases). Germline CDR1 SGHNT, CDR2 YYREEE (reference sequence). The CDR3 totals 15 residues. The V gene lost 5 bases and the J gene lost 7 bases, with 21 bases spanning the gap. CDR3 DNA: TGTGCCAGCAGTCAAACAGGGAAAGATGTCGGTGGCTACACCTTC. It codes for CASSQTGKDVGGYTF.

The CDR3 DNA sequence: TGTGCCAGCAGCTCGGGGTACTACAATGAGCAGTTCTTC. Residues: CASSSGYYNEQFF. The chain has TRBV9 and TRBJ2-1; D may be TRBD2 (5 bases). Per the germline V gene, CDR1 is SGDLS and CDR2 is YYNGEE. This CDR3 has 13 residues. Trimming pared 4 bases from V and 3 bases from J, leaving 8 bases between.

This chain joins TRBV28 and TRBJ1-2, with D tentatively TRBD1 (5 bases). Trimming left V 5 bases short and J 2 bases short, with 15 bases between. This CDR3 is 15 amino acids long. Germline CDR1 reads MDHEN; CDR2 reads SYDVKM. The CDR3, as DNA: TGTGCCAGCAGTCCATTACAGGAGGGAAACTATGGCTACACCTTC. It translates to CASSPLQEGNYGYTF.

The V and J genes are TRBV27 and TRBJ1-4, with D hard to call. In germline, CDR1 is MNHEY, CDR2 SMNVEV (reference sequence). V lost 6 bases and J 8 bases, leaving 16 bases between the germline ends. There are 14 residues in the CDR3. The CDR3 DNA reads as TGTGCCAGCAGCCCGACCCCACCTAGGGAAAAACTGTTTTTT. Translating it yields CASSPTPPREKLFF.

The chain employs TRBV19 and TRBJ2-5; D gene uncertain. The V end lost 1 base, the J end lost 0 bases, and 6 bases lay between the germline ends. The CDR3 contains 14 residues. Per the germline V gene, CDR1 is LNHDA and CDR2 is SQIVND (reference sequence). CDR3 sequence: CASSIVTDQETQYF. CDR3 DNA sequence: TGTGCCAGTAGTATAGTTACAGACCAAGAGACCCAGTACTTC.

The chain joins TRBV27 to TRBJ2-5, with 7 bases matching TRBD1. Germline values: CDR1 MNHEY, CDR2 SMNVEV (reference sequence). The V gene end was trimmed by 5 bases and the J gene end by 4 bases; junction bases not matched to a gene: 4. The CDR3 spans 13 residues. The CDR3 loop is CASSKRGPETQYF. DNA for the CDR3: TGTGCCAGCAGTAAAAGGGGGCCAGAGACCCAGTACTTC.

This chain links TRBV7-9 with TRBJ2-7, with D maybe TRBD1 (6 bases). The CDR3 covers 14 residues. Germline V lookup: CDR1 SEHNR, CDR2 FQNEAQ (reference sequence). Trimming took 5 bases from V and 0 from J, leaving 11 bases between them. The CDR3: CASSPRTDSYEQYF. CDR3 bases: TGTGCCAGCAGCCCCCGGACAGACTCCTACGAGCAGTACTTC.

This clone was detected a few times. The J gene is TRBJ1-2, the V gene TRBV5-4; the D gene is possibly TRBD1 (5 bases). CDR3 length: 12 amino acids. Deletions cut 5 bases from V and 6 bases from J, with 11 bases between. Germline CDR1 is SGHNT and CDR2 is YYREEE (reference sequence). CDR3 nucleotide sequence: TGTGCCAGCAGTCCGGACATCCATGGCTACACCTTC. It encodes CASSPDIHGYTF.

V gene TRBV7-9 combines with J gene TRBJ1-2; 7 nucleotides agree with TRBD1. Germline CDR1 SEHNR, CDR2 FQNEAQ (reference sequence). V gave up 1 base and J gave up 7 bases; unmatched junction bases: 9. The CDR3 loop spans 15 amino acids. The CDR3 reads CASSLGQGSRLGYTF. The CDR3 region has the DNA TGTGCCAGCAGCTTAGGACAGGGTAGCCGTCTTGGCTACACCTTC.

The CDR3 spells CASSLLRTRGQPQHF. CDR3 nucleotides: TGTGCCAGCAGTCTGCTCCGGACAAGGGGTCAGCCCCAGCATTTT. The chain couples TRBV27 to TRBJ1-5, with D possibly TRBD1 on 5 matching bases. Germline V gives CDR1 MNHEY, CDR2 SMNVEV (reference sequence). The CDR3 extends over 15 amino acids. Trimming took off 5 bases at V and 6 bases at J, with 17 bases between the two ends.

In its sample, this clone was seen a few times. CDR3 in amino acids: CASSLSGLGNEQFF. In DNA form, the CDR3 reads TGTGCCAGCAGTTTATCGGGGCTAGGCAATGAGCAGTTCTTC. V gene TRBV27 combines with J gene TRBJ2-1, with D tentatively TRBD1 (5 bases). Deletions cut 0 bases from V and 6 bases from J, with 9 bases between. This CDR3 spans 14 amino acids. In germline, CDR1 is MNHEY, CDR2 SMNVEV (reference sequence).

This clone was detected only once. The chain employs TRBV28 and TRBJ1-6; 10 nucleotides match TRBD1. J lost 7 bases, V lost 4 bases, and 4 bases had no gene match. The CDR3 consists of 15 residues. Germline loops: CDR1 MDHEN, CDR2 SYDVKM. In DNA, the CDR3 is TGTGCCAGCAGTTCATTGGGACAGGGGAATTCACCCCTCCACTTT. Translation gives CASSSLGQGNSPLHF.

This chain uses TRBV19 with TRBJ2-7; D not certain. The CDR3 is made up of 14 amino acids. With 5 bases removed from V and 0 bases from J, the gap between germline ends came to 11 bases. Germline lookup yields CDR1 LNHDA and CDR2 SQIVND (reference sequence). This CDR3 reads CASSGTVSSYEQYF. CDR3 in DNA: TGTGCCAGTAGTGGTACAGTATCCTCCTACGAGCAGTACTTC.

This chain joins TRBV4-3 and TRBJ1-4; D call uncertain. Trimming removed 6 bases at V and 2 bases at J, with 13 bases between. The CDR3 totals 15 residues. CDR1 and CDR2 (germline): LGHNA, YSLEER. The chain's CDR3 is CASSSRVVTNEKLFF. Here the CDR3 DNA reads TGCGCCAGCAGTTCTCGAGTCGTTACTAATGAAAAACTGTTTTTT.

This clone was observed once. The gene calls are TRBV2 and TRBJ1-1, with 11 bases identical to TRBD1. Germline-derived CDR1 and CDR2 are SNHLY and FYNNEI. V dropped 7 bases and J dropped 3; count of bases not matched to a gene: 1. This CDR3 has 13 residues. The CDR3 region is CASTGQGDTEAFF. The DNA for the CDR3 is TGTGCCAGCACGGGACAGGGGGACACTGAAGCTTTCTTT.

This chain links TRBV7-8 with TRBJ2-1; the match to TRBD2 covers 10 bases. The germline gives CDR1 SGHVS, CDR2 FQNEAQ. The CDR3 totals 12 residues. J was trimmed by 16 bases and V by 5 bases; bases with no gene match: 8. CDR3 coding DNA: TGTGCCAGCAGCCCCTCTAGCGGGGGTTTTTTCTTC. Translated, it gives CASSPSSGGFFF.